This paragraph covers one T cell receptor beta chain sequence. Its antigen is unidentified. The data originate from a study of T cell responses to AZD1222 COVID-19 vaccine. Study-level points and caveats: Donors skewed white British and female; clonal diversity was possibly underestimated. Just a handful of people given AZD1222 tested seropositive at baseline.

CDR1 is SQVTM and CDR2 is ANQGSEA in the germline V gene. Unmatched junction bases numbered 11, after V lost 5 bases and J lost 7 bases. The CDR3 is 15 amino acids. Only in-frame clones appear in the TCRdb table, and some are missing; sequencing was by immunoSEQ multiplex PCR. This sample has some 140,000 clones, with around 93% found just once. This TCR derives from an adult in good health. The specimen comprised peripheral blood, sampled on day 0 of AZD1222 vaccination. The V and J genes are TRBV29-1 and TRBJ2-2, with 9 bases identical to TRBD2. This chain's CDR3 is CSVKTGLAYVGELFF. The CDR3 DNA reads TGCAGCGTTAAAACGGGACTAGCCTATGTCGGGGAGCTGTTTTTT.